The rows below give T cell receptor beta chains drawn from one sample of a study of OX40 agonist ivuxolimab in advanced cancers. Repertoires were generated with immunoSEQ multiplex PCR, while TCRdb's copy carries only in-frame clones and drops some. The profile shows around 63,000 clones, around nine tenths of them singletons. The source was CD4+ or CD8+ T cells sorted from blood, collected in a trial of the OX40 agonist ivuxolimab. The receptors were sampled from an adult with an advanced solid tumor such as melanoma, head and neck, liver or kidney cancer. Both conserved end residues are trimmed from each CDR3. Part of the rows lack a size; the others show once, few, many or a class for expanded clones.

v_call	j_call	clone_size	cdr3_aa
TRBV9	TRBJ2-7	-	ASSVGLSLEYEQY
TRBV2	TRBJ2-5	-	ASSLDSMQETQY
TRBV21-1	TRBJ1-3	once	ASTKGGRPCSGNTIY
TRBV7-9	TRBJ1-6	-	ASSLASGRGGTPLH
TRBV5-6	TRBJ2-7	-	ASSSSSYEQY
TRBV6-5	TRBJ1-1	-	ASSYSGTGRTEAF
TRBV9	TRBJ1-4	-	ASSAPLYGQTNEKLF
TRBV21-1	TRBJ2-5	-	ASSKLLAGGEQETQY
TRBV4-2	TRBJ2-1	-	ASSPRTGYSYNEQF
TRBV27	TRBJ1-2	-	ASSRGVGYGYT
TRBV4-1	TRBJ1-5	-	ASSQDSGERIGFRKPQH
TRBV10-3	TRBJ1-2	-	AITEGGYGYT
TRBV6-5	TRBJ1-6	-	ASSSRTSSYNSPLH
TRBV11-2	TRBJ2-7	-	ASSRGGTLSYEQY
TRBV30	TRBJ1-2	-	AWSREGMNGYT
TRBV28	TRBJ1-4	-	ASSLGLPARGVKLF
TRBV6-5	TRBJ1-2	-	ASRGGYGYT
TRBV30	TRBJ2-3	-	AWSKGDRGRDTQY
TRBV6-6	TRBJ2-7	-	ASSYEGASPD
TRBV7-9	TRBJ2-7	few	ASSLESVKTGAEQY
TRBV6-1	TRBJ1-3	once	ATITLSGNTIY
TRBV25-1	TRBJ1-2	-	ASSFPGGGGYT
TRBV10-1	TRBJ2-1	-	ASSEATGSSYNEQF
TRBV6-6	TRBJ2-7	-	ASSPQGVVNEQY
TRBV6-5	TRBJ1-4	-	ASSYSGTTNEKLF
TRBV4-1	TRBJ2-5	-	ASSQEYPGTGAETQY
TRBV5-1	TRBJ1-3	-	ASSLGQNSGNTIY
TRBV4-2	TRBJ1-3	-	ASSQDQSGNTIY
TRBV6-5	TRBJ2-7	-	ASSLGQEPYEQY
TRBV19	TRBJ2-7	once	ASSITAGEQY
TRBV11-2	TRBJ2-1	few	ASSSLGTSGGGHEQF
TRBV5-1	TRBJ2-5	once	ASSLVAAQETQY
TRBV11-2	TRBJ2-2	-	ASRLSGPNTGELF
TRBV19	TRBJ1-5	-	ASSIGIIQPQH
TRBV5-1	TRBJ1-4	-	ASRRYTARGGEKLF
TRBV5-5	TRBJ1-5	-	ASSPTDGQGFSNQPQH
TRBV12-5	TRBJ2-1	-	ASGLGTGGGYNEQF
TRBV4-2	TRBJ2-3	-	ASSQAAKPASTDTQY
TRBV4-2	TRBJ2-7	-	ASSRGGLDAEEQY
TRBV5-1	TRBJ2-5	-	ASSLGQRGPTRQETQY
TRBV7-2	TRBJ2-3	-	ASSRSRERGRTDTQY